These 26 T cell receptor beta chains came from one sample sequenced in a study of blood T cell repertoires in COVID-19. Sequencing was performed with immunoSEQ multiplex PCR; in TCRdb, only in-frame clones are kept and a portion is missing. The data show 250,000 to 300,000 clones, 80% to 90% seen once. Material: peripheral blood. These receptors were collected from a woman aged 70 to 79 with COVID-19, enrolled during active disease.

The chain combines TRBV27 with TRBJ1-6; tentative D call: TRBD1 (6 bases). Per germline, CDR1 MNHEY and CDR2 SMNVEV (reference sequence). The V and J ends lost 5 bases and 7 bases respectively, with 15 bases between them. CDR3 length: 15 residues. The CDR3 spells CASSVRQERNSPLHF. CDR3 in DNA: TGTGCCAGCAGTGTCAGACAGGAAAGAAATTCACCCCTCCACTTT.

This clone was seen a handful of times. This rearrangement joins TRBV12-3 or TRBV12-4 to TRBJ1-6; D uncertain. V was shortened by 3 bases and J by 15 bases, with 9 bases between the two germline ends. The CDR3 is 11 residues long. The CDR3 DNA reads as TGTGCCAGCAGTTTGACGGAGGTCCTCCACTTT. Protein sequence: CASSLTEVLHF.

The chain couples TRBV7-2 to TRBJ2-3, with D possibly matching TRBD1 (5 bases). The CDR3 is 16 amino acids. The V gene lost 5 bases and the J gene lost 4 bases, with 19 bases spanning the gap. Germline V gives CDR1 SGHTA, CDR2 FQGNSA. CDR3: CASSPRVLGSSDTQYF. CDR3 sequence (DNA): TGTGCCAGCAGCCCCAGGGTCTTAGGAAGTTCAGATACGCAGTATTTT.

The V call is TRBV5-4, the J call TRBJ2-5; TRBD1 agrees at 9 bases. V lost 2 bases and J lost 4; bases outside the gene matches: 3. This CDR3 is built from 14 residues. CDR1 is SGHNT and CDR2 is YYREEE in the germline V gene (reference sequence). The DNA of the CDR3 is TGTGCCAGCAGCTTCCGGACAGGGGTAGAGACCCAGTACTTC. Amino acid sequence: CASSFRTGVETQYF.

The rearrangement joins TRBV5-1 to TRBJ1-4; the D is unclear. The V end was cut by 5 bases, the J end by 5 bases, with 16 bases between. The CDR3 contains 15 residues. CDR1 is SGHRS, CDR2 YFSETQ, per germline. CDR3 protein: CASRVGSAQNEKLFF. The CDR3 region has the DNA TGCGCCAGCAGAGTTGGGAGCGCCCAAAATGAAAAACTGTTTTTT. The entire variable domain, with the rest obtained from reference TRBV5-1 and TRBJ1-4, is as follows: KAGVTQTPRYLIKTRGQQVTLSCSPISGHRSVSWYQQTPGQGLQFLFEYFSETQRNKGNFPGRFSGRQFSNSRSEMNVSTLELGDSALYLCASRVGSAQNEKLFFGSGTQLSVL.

This clone has only one observation. This chain joins TRBV5-4 and TRBJ2-1; the match to TRBD2 covers 9 bases. This CDR3 has 18 residues. The V segment lost 0 bases and the J segment 2 bases; nucleotides outside the gene matches: 9. Germline V lookup: CDR1 SGHNT, CDR2 YYREEE (reference sequence). The CDR3 protein is CASSLGPAGGLTYNEQFF. The CDR3 DNA sequence: TGTGCCAGCAGCTTGGGCCCAGCGGGAGGCCTAACCTACAATGAGCAGTTCTTC.

This CDR3 is CAHNRGRGVNTEAFF. The CDR3 coding sequence is TGTGCACATAACAGGGGGCGCGGGGTGAACACTGAAGCTTTCTTT. The chain is built from TRBV30 and TRBJ1-1; 9 bases are a match to TRBD1. The CDR3 runs 15 residues. CDR1 is GTSNPN, CDR2 SVGIG, per germline (reference sequence).

This clone has a handful of counts. V gene TRBV5-1 combines with J gene TRBJ1-1; no firm D call. Per the germline V gene, CDR1 is SGHRS and CDR2 is YFSETQ. Trimming removed 0 bases at V and 1 base at J, with 7 bases between. This CDR3 has 14 residues. The CDR3 protein is CASSLDSSNTEAFF. DNA for the CDR3: TGCGCCAGCAGCTTGGACAGTTCGAACACTGAAGCTTTCTTT.

The chain recombines TRBV15 with TRBJ1-4; the D gene is possibly TRBD1 (5 bases). Germline CDR1 LNHNV, CDR2 YYDKDF (reference sequence). V lost 2 bases and J 7 bases, leaving 14 bases between the germline ends. The CDR3 consists of 15 residues. The CDR3 DNA is TGTGCCACCAGCAGATTCCGAGGGGAGGCTGAAAAACTGTTTTTT. It translates to CATSRFRGEAEKLFF. The full variable domain, with the rest looked up from reference TRBV15 and TRBJ1-4, is DAMVIQNPRYQVTQFGKPVTLSCSQTLNHNVMYWYQQKSSQAPKLLFHYYDKDFNNEADTPDNFQSRRPNTSFCFLDIRSPGLGDTAMYLCATSRFRGEAEKLFFGSGTQLSVL.

The chain uses TRBV6-6 and TRBJ2-7; TRBD1 agrees at 7 bases. V shed 6 bases and J 5 bases; nucleotides not matched to a gene: 1. The germline V gene has CDR1 MNHNY and CDR2 SVGAGI (reference sequence). The CDR3 is 11 residues long. The CDR3 nucleotides read TGTGCCAGCAGCACAGGGGACGAGCAGTACTTC. This codes for CASSTGDEQYF.

The chain has TRBV5-1 and TRBJ1-1; 9 nucleotides agree with TRBD1. The CDR3 is 14 amino acids. CDR1 and CDR2 from the germline V gene are SGHRS and YFSETQ. V dropped 5 bases and J dropped 3; count of bases not matched to a gene: 5. CDR3 in amino acids: CASSSGQGYTEAFF. DNA for the CDR3: TGCGCCAGCAGTTCGGGACAGGGTTACACTGAAGCTTTCTTT.

This clone was picked up one time. The chain links TRBV6-5 to TRBJ1-2, with D possibly being TRBD1 (6 bases). CDR1 is MNHEY and CDR2 is SVGAGI in the germline V gene. Trimming took off 2 bases at V and 4 bases at J, with 11 bases between the two ends. The CDR3 runs to 14 residues. This chain's CDR3 is CASSYQGLVYGYTF. The CDR3 nucleotides read TGTGCCAGCAGTTACCAGGGGCTGGTCTATGGCTACACCTTC.

The chain recombines TRBV23-1 with TRBJ2-4, with 8 positions matching TRBD2. TRBV23-1 is an ORF; its function is uncertain. Trimming cost V 2 bases and J 6 bases; bases outside gene matches: 24. The CDR3 sequence is 21 residues long. The DNA for the CDR3 is TGCGCCAGCAGTCAAGCTCGCCCATCCTTCGGGAAGCGGGAGTTGGGAAACATTCAGTACTTC. It specifies CASSQARPSFGKRELGNIQYF.

This clone was detected a few times. The chain couples TRBV13 to TRBJ1-3; D unresolved. Germline V gene data show CDR1 as PRHDT and CDR2 as FYEKMQ (reference sequence). The CDR3 has 18 residues. Trimming removed 7 bases from V and 0 bases from J, with 22 bases in between. CDR3 sequence (DNA): TGTGCCAGCAAATTCGCCCTTTCTCACCGCGGCTCTGGAAACACCATATATTTT. Its translation: CASKFALSHRGSGNTIYF.

The chain joins TRBV6-6 to TRBJ1-5; D gene unclear. Germline V gives CDR1 MNHNY, CDR2 SVGAGI (reference sequence). This CDR3 is 13 amino acids long. Deletions cut 7 bases from V and 9 bases from J, with 16 bases between. CDR3 nucleotides: TGTGCCAGCACCACCCTGGGCCCTCTGCCCCAGCATTTT. Its translation is CASTTLGPLPQHF.

The chain carries TRBV6-5 and TRBJ2-1, with TRBD2 identical over 11 bases. Trimming took 4 bases from V and 8 from J; bases not matched to a gene: 7. The CDR3 has 15 residues. Germline CDR1 reads MNHEY; CDR2 reads SVGAGI. CDR3 region: CASSLSLAGVHEQFF. The DNA for the CDR3 is TGTGCCAGCAGTTTGTCACTAGCGGGAGTTCATGAGCAGTTCTTC.

The V gene is TRBV28, the J gene TRBJ1-6; TRBD1 agrees at 11 bases. Germline loops: CDR1 MDHEN, CDR2 SYDVKM. V dropped 3 bases and J dropped 10; count of bases not matched to a gene: 11. This CDR3 has 17 residues. As DNA, the CDR3 is TGTGCCAGCAGTTTGCCCAGACCGGGACAGGGGGGATCACCCCTCCACTTT. Translation: CASSLPRPGQGGSPLHF.

The J gene is TRBJ2-1, the V gene TRBV6-5; TRBD2 matches 10 bases. V gave up 2 bases and J gave up 4 bases; unmatched junction bases: 2. The CDR3 is made up of 15 amino acids. Germline V gene data show CDR1 as MNHEY and CDR2 as SVGAGI. CDR3 in amino acids: CASSYASGGYNEQFF. As DNA, the CDR3 is TGTGCCAGCAGTTACGCTAGCGGGGGTTACAATGAGCAGTTCTTC.

This chain connects TRBV5-1 to TRBJ2-5, with 7 bases matching TRBD1. J was trimmed by 5 bases and V by 1 base; bases with no gene match: 8. The CDR3 is 15 amino acids. Germline V gene sequence: CDR1 SGHRS, CDR2 YFSETQ. The DNA for the CDR3 is TGCGCCAGCAGCTTGTCGCAGGGGGAATGGGAGACCCAGTACTTC. This codes for CASSLSQGEWETQYF.

This clone turned up a few times. The chain has TRBV27 and TRBJ1-2; tentatively, D is TRBD1 (5 bases). The CDR3 covers 13 residues. The germline V gene has CDR1 MNHEY and CDR2 SMNVEV (reference sequence). V was cut by 11 bases and J by 7 bases, with 20 bases left in between. This chain's CDR3 is CASKYGARSGYTF. The CDR3 region has the DNA TGTGCCTCCAAATATGGGGCGCGGAGTGGCTACACCTTC.

The chain joins TRBV10-3 to TRBJ1-4; D remains ambiguous. Trimming left V 4 bases short and J 8 bases short, with 14 bases between. The CDR3 covers 14 residues. Germline assignment: CDR1 ENHRY and CDR2 SYGVKD. The CDR3 nucleotides read TGTGCCATCAGTGCGGCCCAAAGGAGGGAAAAACTGTTTTTT. Its protein is CAISAAQRREKLFF.

In its sample, this clone was seen once. The V call is TRBV7-3, the J call TRBJ1-5, with D hard to call. CDR1 and CDR2 from the germline V gene are SGHTA and FQGTGA. CDR3 length equals 13 residues. The V end was cut by 3 bases, the J end by 4 bases, with 7 bases between. For the CDR3, the DNA is TGTGCCAGCAGCTTGGCCAGAAATCAGCCCCAGCATTTT. This sequence encodes CASSLARNQPQHF. Together with reference TRBV7-3 and TRBJ1-5, the CDR3 gives the full variable domain: GAGVSQTPSNKVTEKGKYVELRCDPISGHTALYWYRQSLGQGPEFLIYFQGTGAADDSGLPNDRFFAVRPEGSVSTLKIQRTERGDSAVYLCASSLARNQPQHFGDGTRLSIL.

This clone turned up a few times. The chain links TRBV18 to TRBJ1-1, with TRBD1 matching 8 bases. V was clipped by 2 bases and J by 1 base; unmatched bases: 9. CDR3 length: 17 residues. Germline loops: CDR1 KGHSH, CDR2 LQKENI. CDR3 DNA: TGTGCCAGCTCACCATTCGGGACAGGTTACGGGAACACTGAAGCTTTCTTT. Translation: CASSPFGTGYGNTEAFF.

V and J are TRBV2 and TRBJ2-3; 11 positions match TRBD2. This CDR3 contains 16 residues. Trimming removed 8 bases from V and 5 bases from J; junction bases left unmatched: 12. The germline V gene encodes CDR1 SNHLY and CDR2 FYNNEI. As DNA, the CDR3 is TGTGCCAGCGAGTGGGCTAGCGGGAGGATAGGAGATACGCAGTATTTT. Residues: CASEWASGRIGDTQYF.

The chain uses TRBV7-9 and TRBJ2-3, with 8 bases lining up with TRBD2. The CDR3 runs to 13 residues. The ends lost 5 bases at V and 4 bases at J; junction bases unmatched: 2. Per germline, CDR1 SEHNR and CDR2 FQNEAQ (reference sequence). Here the CDR3 DNA reads TGTGCCAGCAGCGATAGCGGGGCAGATACGCAGTATTTT. Its translation: CASSDSGADTQYF.

This clone appeared a few times. V usage is TRBV30 and J usage is TRBJ2-7; perhaps TRBD2 as D (5 bases). The germline V and J ends were trimmed by 8 bases and 4 bases, with 21 bases remaining between them. CDR3 length equals 14 residues. Germline values: CDR1 GTSNPN, CDR2 SVGIG (reference sequence). CDR3 in DNA: TGTGCCGGTCAACCCGGGAATGAGGCTTACGAGCAGTACTTC. Protein product: CAGQPGNEAYEQYF. The variable domain in full, completed from reference TRBV30 and TRBJ2-7, reads SQTIHQWPATLVQPVGSPLSLECTVEGTSNPNLYWYRQAAGRGLQLLFYSVGIGQISSEVPQNLSASRPQDRQFILSSKKLLLSDSGFYLCAGQPGNEAYEQYFGPGTRLTVT.